These 19 T cell receptor beta chains came from one sample sequenced in a study of cytomegalovirus exposure and HLA in healthy donors. Vbeta (60) and Jbeta (13) primers were used in the PCR. Data came from immunoSEQ multiplex PCR; TCRdb stores just in-frame clones and leaves some out. The profile shows 130,000 to 150,000 clones, approximately 80% of them singletons. The sample comprised PBMCs. The source is a man in his forties or fifties in good health and CMV-seronegative.

This clone has a single count. The rearrangement links TRBV7-6 to TRBJ2-7, with 7 bases matching TRBD1. The germline V gene encodes CDR1 SGHVS and CDR2 FNYEAQ. Trimming removed 1 base from V and 5 bases from J; junction bases left unmatched: 5. This CDR3 contains 14 residues. The CDR3 sequence is CASSLVAGGNEQYF. The DNA of the CDR3 is TGTGCCAGCAGCTTAGTTGCAGGGGGTAACGAGCAGTACTTC.

The table lists this clone with a few counts. The chain has TRBV5-5 and TRBJ1-4; D ambiguous. The CDR3 length is 14 residues. V gave up 2 bases and J gave up 7 bases, with 12 bases separating them. Germline lookup yields CDR1 SGHKS and CDR2 YYEKEE (reference sequence). CDR3 bases: TGTGCCAGCAGCTTTCGGCCTGGAGGTGAAAAACTGTTTTTT. This gives the protein CASSFRPGGEKLFF.

The chain carries TRBV5-1 and TRBJ1-6; maybe TRBD1 (6 bases). The V and J ends lost 0 bases and 7 bases respectively, with 14 bases between them. This CDR3 is built from 16 residues. In germline, CDR1 is SGHRS, CDR2 YFSETQ. DNA of the CDR3: TGCGCCAGCAGCTTGGGGCGTAGGACAGAAAATTCACCCCTCCACTTT. Translated, it gives CASSLGRRTENSPLHF.

This rearrangement joins TRBV5-6 to TRBJ2-5, with 8 bases matching TRBD1. The J call is doubtful: the DNA matches TRBJ2-7 better. Germline V lookup: CDR1 SGHDT, CDR2 YYEEEE. The CDR3 totals 15 residues. CDR3 DNA: TGTGCCAGCAGCGCGCCGGACAGGGCGGGCTACGAGCAGTACTTC. It is translated as CASSAPDRAGYEQYF.

J is TRBJ2-7 and V is TRBV13; TRBD2 matches 8 bases. J lost 1 base, V lost 3 bases, and 2 bases had no gene match. CDR1 is PRHDT, CDR2 FYEKMQ, per germline (reference sequence). This CDR3 comprises 14 residues. CDR3: CASSFSGESYEQYF. CDR3 sequence (DNA): TGTGCCAGCAGCTTTAGCGGGGAGTCCTACGAGCAGTACTTC.

This chain joins TRBV5-1 and TRBJ2-3; TRBD2 matches 8 bases. CDR3 length: 15 residues. Germline values: CDR1 SGHRS, CDR2 YFSETQ. The V segment lost 0 bases and the J segment 4 bases; nucleotides outside the gene matches: 4. The CDR3 sequence is CASSLETSVADTQYF. The CDR3 nucleotides read TGCGCCAGCAGCTTGGAGACTAGCGTTGCAGATACGCAGTATTTT.

This clone was observed a handful of times. V and J are TRBV14 and TRBJ1-1; possibly TRBD1 for D (5 bases). There are 14 residues in the CDR3. The germline V gene encodes CDR1 SGHDN and CDR2 FVKESK. The germline V and J ends were trimmed by 2 bases and 5 bases, with 12 bases remaining between them. The CDR3 reads CASSQRGLGTEAFF. The CDR3 nucleotides are TGTGCCAGCAGCCAAAGGGGCCTAGGGACTGAAGCTTTCTTT.

This clone has only a few counts. The chain carries TRBV7-9 and TRBJ1-1; D is possibly TRBD1 (5 bases). CDR1 SEHNR and CDR2 FQNEAQ come from the germline V gene (reference sequence). CDR3 size: 14 residues. The V end was cut by 3 bases, the J end by 7 bases, with 15 bases between. The chain's CDR3 is CASSFGGVEGEAFF. In nucleotides, the CDR3 is TGTGCCAGCAGCTTTGGGGGGGTCGAGGGTGAAGCTTTCTTT. The entire variable domain, with the rest obtained from reference TRBV7-9 and TRBJ1-1, is as follows: DTGVSQNPRHKITKRGQNVTFRCDPISEHNRLYWYRQTLGQGPEFLTYFQNEAQLEKSRLLSDRFSAERPKGSFSTLEIQRTEQGDSAMYLCASSFGGVEGEAFFGQGTRLTVV.

The chain joins TRBV4-3 to TRBJ2-4; D gene uncertain. Trimming shortened V by 0 bases and J by 1 base, and 7 bases separated the two germline ends. The V gene's germline CDR1 is LGHNA and CDR2 YSLEER. This CDR3 is built from 15 residues. The CDR3 DNA sequence: TGCGCCAGCAGCCAAGATTTAGTGGCCAAAAACATTCAGTACTTC. Translating gives CASSQDLVAKNIQYF.

The chain is built from TRBV7-9 and TRBJ2-5; 8 bases are a match to TRBD2. V gave up 8 bases and J gave up 5 bases; unmatched junction bases: 19. CDR1 is SEHNR and CDR2 is FQNEAQ in the germline V gene (reference sequence). There are 17 residues in the CDR3. The CDR3 loop is CASQIWGGRGALETQYF. In DNA form, the CDR3 reads TGTGCCAGCCAGATATGGGGGGGGCGGGGGGCGTTGGAGACCCAGTACTTC.

This clone was observed a few times. CDR3 in amino acids: CASSSDRTELNTEAFF. CDR3 DNA: TGTGCCAGCAGCTCGGACAGAACAGAATTGAACACTGAAGCTTTCTTT. The J gene is TRBJ1-1, the V gene TRBV5-4, with D perhaps TRBD1 (6 bases). The ends were cut back, 3 bases at V and 0 bases at J, with 15 bases in the middle. CDR3 length equals 16 residues. Germline values: CDR1 SGHNT, CDR2 YYREEE (reference sequence).

The V call is TRBV18, the J call TRBJ2-7, with 8 bases identical to TRBD1. Germline assignment: CDR1 KGHSH and CDR2 LQKENI. The CDR3 loop spans 14 amino acids. J lost 7 bases, V lost 0 bases, and 5 bases had no gene match. CDR3 sequence: CASSPPPGGREQYF. CDR3 bases: TGTGCCAGCTCACCACCTCCAGGGGGCAGGGAGCAGTACTTC.

The chain combines TRBV9 with TRBJ2-3; TRBD1 matches at 8 bases. V was clipped by 0 bases and J by 7 bases; unmatched bases: 4. The CDR3 covers 14 residues. The germline V gene has CDR1 SGDLS and CDR2 YYNGEE. CDR3 coding DNA: TGTGCCAGCAGCGTAGGACAGGGGACTTATACGCAGTATTTT. Translation: CASSVGQGTYTQYF.

This clone occurred once. The genes are TRBV4-2 and TRBJ1-4; D is perhaps TRBD1 (5 bases). The V end was cut by 0 bases, the J end by 15 bases, with 23 bases between. Germline loops: CDR1 LGHNA, CDR2 YNFKEQ. This CDR3 spans 16 amino acids. The CDR3 loop is CASSQERRVAGTRVFF. CDR3 in DNA: TGTGCCAGCAGCCAAGAACGAAGGGTGGCGGGGACTAGGGTGTTTTTT.

A note on this clone: Other DNA sequences in the sample encode the same CDR3. The gene calls are TRBV4-3 and TRBJ1-1, with D tentatively TRBD1 (6 bases). The ends were cut back, 4 bases at V and 8 bases at J, with 11 bases in the middle. CDR3 length: 12 amino acids. Germline-derived CDR1 and CDR2 are LGHNA and YSLEER. DNA of the CDR3: TGCGCCAGCAGCCGGGTCCAGGGGGAAGCTTTCTTT. It is translated as CASSRVQGEAFF.

This chain joins TRBV7-2 and TRBJ1-5, with 9 bases fitting TRBD1. The CDR3 loop spans 16 amino acids. J was trimmed by 0 bases and V by 5 bases; bases with no gene match: 5. From germline, CDR1 is SGHTA and CDR2 FQGNSA. The CDR3 protein is CASSVRDRDSNQPQHF. In DNA, the CDR3 is TGTGCCAGCAGCGTCCGGGACAGGGATAGCAATCAGCCCCAGCATTTT.

The chain joins TRBV2 to TRBJ2-5; 9 bases fit TRBD1. The germline gives CDR1 SNHLY, CDR2 FYNNEI. V was pared by 6 bases and J by 2 bases, with 4 bases of the junction left unmatched. CDR3 length equals 14 residues. DNA of the CDR3: TGTGCCAGCAGGGAGACAGGGGGGCAAGAGACCCAGTACTTC. Residues: CASRETGGQETQYF. The variable domain in full, with the rest retrieved from reference TRBV2 and TRBJ2-5, is EPEVTQTPSHQVTQMGQEVILRCVPISNHLYFYWYRQILGQKVEFLVSFYNNEISEKSEIFDDQFSVERPDGSNFTLKIRSTKLEDSAMYFCASRETGGQETQYFGPGTRLLVL.

This clone appeared a single time. The chain carries TRBV5-1 and TRBJ2-1; 9 bases map to TRBD1. V was pared by 5 bases and J by 6 bases, with 6 bases of the junction left unmatched. The CDR3 spans 14 residues. Germline V CDR1 and CDR2: SGHRS, YFSETQ. CDR3 loop: CASRDRGEVNEQFF. The DNA of the CDR3 is TGCGCCAGCAGGGACAGGGGTGAGGTCAATGAGCAGTTCTTC. The full variable domain, rest sourced from reference TRBV5-1 and TRBJ2-1, is KAGVTQTPRYLIKTRGQQVTLSCSPISGHRSVSWYQQTPGQGLQFLFEYFSETQRNKGNFPGRFSGRQFSNSRSEMNVSTLELGDSALYLCASRDRGEVNEQFFGPGTRLTVL.

The chain couples TRBV15 to TRBJ2-7; a weak D match, TRBD1 (5 bases). The V gene's germline CDR1 is LNHNV and CDR2 YYDKDF (reference sequence). The V end lost 3 bases, the J end lost 0 bases, and 12 bases lay between the germline ends. CDR3 size: 15 residues. The CDR3 protein is CATSSLSGISYEQYF. The DNA for the CDR3 is TGTGCCACCAGCAGTTTGTCAGGGATCTCCTACGAGCAGTACTTC.